The 24 T cell receptor beta chains given below trace back to one sample, sequenced in a study of shared clonotypes between healthy human individuals. Sequencing used immunoSEQ multiplex PCR; TCRdb keeps in-frame clones, though not all of them. The sample lists millions of clones; roughly 94% were seen once. Only CD45RO-negative cells positively selected for CCR7 counted as naive CD8 cells, so terminally differentiated effector memory CD45RA+ cells were excluded. Specimen: naive CD8+ T cells sorted from blood. The source is a man between 18 and 29 years old in good health.

This chain links TRBV19 with TRBJ1-1; D gene ambiguous. Germline CDR1 and CDR2: LNHDA and SQIVND (reference sequence). The CDR3 length is 16 residues. V was cut by 0 bases and J by 0 bases, with 11 bases left in between. CDR3 sequence: CASSIEVYGMNTEAFF. The CDR3 nucleotides are TGTGCCAGTAGTATAGAAGTCTACGGAATGAACACTGAAGCTTTCTTT.

V and J are TRBV27 and TRBJ2-1; 10 nucleotides align to TRBD2. Trimming took 3 bases from V and 6 from J; bases not matched to a gene: 8. Germline V lookup: CDR1 MNHEY, CDR2 SMNVEV (reference sequence). The CDR3 spans 16 residues. The CDR3 bases are TGTGCCAGCAGTTTCGTACTAGCGGGATTTTCCAATGAGCAGTTCTTC. Protein product: CASSFVLAGFSNEQFF.

With respect to this clone: The identical CDR3 is also encoded by other nucleotide sequences in the sample. The V gene is TRBV18, the J gene TRBJ1-2, with a weak D call TRBD1 (5 bases). Germline V gives CDR1 KGHSH, CDR2 LQKENI. This CDR3 has 13 amino acids. V lost 3 bases to trimming and J lost 2 bases, with 7 bases between them. This CDR3 reads CASSPEGNYGYTF. DNA of the CDR3: TGTGCCAGCTCACCGGAGGGGAACTATGGCTACACCTTC.

The rearrangement uses TRBV6-1 and TRBJ2-7; maybe TRBD1 (6 bases). The CDR3 contains 15 residues. Trimming shortened V by 8 bases and J by 3 bases, and 20 bases separated the two germline ends. CDR1 and CDR2 (germline): MNHNS, SASEGT. The DNA of the CDR3 is TGTGCCAGCCGAGCGCGTCGGGACATTAGCTACGAGCAGTACTTC. Translating gives CASRARRDISYEQYF.

As for this clone: Other DNA sequences in this sample translate to the same CDR3. This chain joins TRBV6-6 and TRBJ1-1; tentative D call: TRBD1 (5 bases). Germline V gene data show CDR1 as MNHNY and CDR2 as SVGAGI (reference sequence). This CDR3 comprises 14 residues. The V end lost 0 bases, the J end lost 3 bases, and 8 bases lay between the germline ends. The CDR3 DNA reads as TGTGCCAGCAGTTACTCCGAAGGGGACACTGAAGCTTTCTTT. Amino acid sequence: CASSYSEGDTEAFF.

The chain carries TRBV28 and TRBJ1-1; D remains ambiguous. V was trimmed by 6 bases and J by 5 bases, leaving 16 bases between them. This CDR3 has 14 amino acids. Germline lookup yields CDR1 MDHEN and CDR2 SYDVKM. The CDR3 nucleotides are TGTGCCAGCAGGGCTGGCGGGGAGTCAACTGAAGCTTTCTTT. It translates to CASRAGGESTEAFF.

The rearrangement uses TRBV4-1 and TRBJ2-1; TRBD2 agrees at 7 bases. The germline CDR1 and CDR2 sequences are MGHRA and YSYEKL. CDR3 length equals 15 residues. Trimming removed 3 bases from V and 6 bases from J; junction bases left unmatched: 8. The chain's CDR3 is CASSHTWTSSNEQFF. Here the CDR3 DNA reads TGCGCCAGCAGCCACACGTGGACTAGTTCCAATGAGCAGTTCTTC.

The chain links TRBV5-8 to TRBJ2-7; tentatively, D is TRBD2 (5 bases). Trimming left V 4 bases short and J 5 bases short, with 13 bases between. CDR3 length: 13 residues. Germline V gene sequence: CDR1 SGHTS, CDR2 YDEGEE. The DNA of the CDR3 is TGTGCCAGCAGCCGGCTGAGGGTCGACGAGCAGTACTTC. This codes for CASSRLRVDEQYF.

The chain employs TRBV7-9 and TRBJ2-3, with 9 bases aligning to TRBD2. Germline loops: CDR1 SEHNR, CDR2 FQNEAQ (reference sequence). The CDR3 is 15 residues long. Trimming cost V 6 bases and J 1 base; bases outside gene matches: 5. The CDR3 coding sequence is TGTGCCAGCAGACGCTTAGCGGGAGGCACAGATACGCAGTATTTT. Translating gives CASRRLAGGTDTQYF.

The V gene is TRBV7-9, the J gene TRBJ1-6; TRBD1 is a possible D gene (5 bases). Germline-derived CDR1 and CDR2 are SEHNR and FQNEAQ (reference sequence). CDR3 length: 14 amino acids. V gave up 3 bases and J gave up 10 bases, with 13 bases separating them. Here the CDR3 DNA reads TGTGCCAGCAGCTTCCAGGGAGCTGGGTCACCCCTCCACTTT. It yields the protein CASSFQGAGSPLHF.

The chain is built from TRBV7-9 and TRBJ1-2; 7 nucleotides align to TRBD1. V lost 4 bases, J lost 4 bases, and 9 bases stayed unmatched. The V gene's germline CDR1 is SEHNR and CDR2 FQNEAQ (reference sequence). The CDR3 is 15 amino acids. CDR3 in amino acids: CASSSTRDSGYGYTF. The CDR3, as DNA: TGTGCCAGCAGCTCTACCCGGGACAGTGGCTATGGCTACACCTTC.

In this sample, this clone turned up once. This sequence joins TRBV6-5 and TRBJ2-1, with 7 bases lining up with TRBD2. V trimming: 0 bases; J trimming: 6 bases; junction bases outside the gene matches: 5. The germline gives CDR1 MNHEY, CDR2 SVGAGI. This CDR3 spans 15 amino acids. The CDR3 spells CASSYSAGAINEQFF. The CDR3 nucleotides read TGTGCCAGCAGTTACTCGGCGGGAGCTATCAATGAGCAGTTCTTC.

CDR3 sequence (DNA): TGTGCCTGGAGTGTTGCCAGTAGGGACGAGCAGTACTTC. Protein product: CAWSVASRDEQYF. This chain uses TRBV30 with TRBJ2-7; D gene ambiguous. Trimming took 0 bases from V and 5 from J, leaving 11 bases between them. Germline CDR1 reads GTSNPN; CDR2 reads SVGIG (reference sequence). This CDR3 region has 13 residues.

Remarks on this clone: Other DNA sequences in this sample translate to the same CDR3. The chain carries TRBV27 and TRBJ2-1; tentatively, D is TRBD1 (6 bases). From germline, CDR1 is MNHEY and CDR2 SMNVEV (reference sequence). V was clipped by 2 bases and J by 2 bases, with 10 bases between them. This CDR3 region has 15 residues. CDR3 loop: CASSLSRGAYNEQFF. CDR3 bases: TGTGCCAGCAGTTTAAGCAGGGGTGCCTACAATGAGCAGTTCTTC.

The CDR3 coding sequence is TGCAGCGTTGGTGGTCGAGACCAACCTTCCTACGAGCAGTACTTC. It encodes CSVGGRDQPSYEQYF. J is TRBJ2-7 and V is TRBV29-1; D not certain. The CDR3 extends over 15 amino acids. Per germline, CDR1 SQVTM and CDR2 ANQGSEA. Deletions cut 4 bases from V and 1 base from J, with 17 bases between.

Details on this clone: This specimen includes other DNA sequences encoding the same CDR3. The chain carries TRBV6-5 and TRBJ2-2; D unclear. V was clipped by 0 bases and J by 8 bases, with 7 bases between them. There are 13 residues in the CDR3. Per germline, CDR1 MNHEY and CDR2 SVGAGI. The CDR3 here is CASSYSIVGELFF. The CDR3 coding sequence is TGTGCCAGCAGTTACTCGATCGTAGGGGAGCTGTTTTTT.

The J gene is TRBJ2-3, the V gene TRBV11-2, with 13 bases matching TRBD2. Germline CDR1 and CDR2: SGHAT and FQNNGV. CDR3 length equals 15 residues. V lost 5 bases, J lost 4 bases, and 3 bases stayed unmatched. CDR3: CASSRTSGSADTQYF. The CDR3 region has the DNA TGTGCCAGCAGCCGGACTAGCGGGAGTGCAGATACGCAGTATTTT.

CDR3 nucleotides: TGCGCCAGCAGCCAAGGAGGTGGGGCCAACGTCCTGACTTTC. This sequence encodes CASSQGGGANVLTF. The rearrangement links TRBV4-1 to TRBJ2-6; no clear D. This CDR3 spans 14 amino acids. The germline V and J ends were trimmed by 1 base and 3 bases, with 4 bases remaining between them. Looked up from germline, CDR1 is MGHRA and CDR2 is YSYEKL.

The chain uses TRBV20-1 and TRBJ2-7; unclear D gene. V lost 7 bases and J 1 base, leaving 5 bases between the germline ends. The CDR3 runs 10 residues. The germline V gene has CDR1 DFQATT and CDR2 SNEGSKA (reference sequence). The CDR3 region is CSVRSYEQYF. Written as DNA, the CDR3 is TGCAGTGTGAGGTCCTACGAGCAGTACTTC.

The chain combines TRBV7-6 with TRBJ2-7; no clear D. The CDR3 contains 17 residues. Trimming took 3 bases from V and 0 from J, leaving 18 bases between them. Germline-derived CDR1 and CDR2 are SGHVS and FNYEAQ. This CDR3 reads CASSLTPQVDFSYEQYF. CDR3 nucleotide sequence: TGTGCCAGCAGCTTGACACCCCAAGTTGATTTCTCCTACGAGCAGTACTTC.

The rearrangement links TRBV6-1 to TRBJ2-5; 10 bases are shared with TRBD2. The CDR3 runs 13 residues. The germline V gene encodes CDR1 MNHNS and CDR2 SASEGT. Germline trimming cut 4 bases from V and 5 bases from J; bases unmatched to any gene: 1. Here the CDR3 reads CASSGGLAETQYF. CDR3 nucleotides: TGTGCCAGCAGTGGGGGACTAGCGGAGACCCAGTACTTC.

Turning to this clone: In the same sample, other DNA sequences code for this CDR3. The rearrangement joins TRBV7-6 to TRBJ2-7; D not certain. The CDR3 consists of 13 residues. CDR1 is SGHVS and CDR2 is FNYEAQ in the germline V gene. V shed 1 base and J shed 2 bases, with 6 bases lying between them. The chain's CDR3 is CASSLGGTYEQYF. The CDR3 bases are TGTGCCAGCAGCTTAGGCGGAACCTACGAGCAGTACTTC.

This chain connects TRBV28 to TRBJ2-5; 10 nucleotides match TRBD1. Per germline, CDR1 MDHEN and CDR2 SYDVKM. CDR3 length equals 14 residues. The V segment lost 6 bases and the J segment 5 bases; nucleotides outside the gene matches: 6. CDR3: CASRGTGDGETQYF. CDR3 bases: TGTGCCAGCAGAGGGACAGGGGACGGGGAGACCCAGTACTTC.

The chain is built from TRBV27 and TRBJ2-3; tentatively, D is TRBD2 (7 bases). Germline V gene data show CDR1 as MNHEY and CDR2 as SMNVEV (reference sequence). V lost 4 bases and J 6 bases, leaving 14 bases between the germline ends. The CDR3 contains 14 residues. CDR3 amino acids: CASSWGGRVDTQYF. DNA of the CDR3: TGTGCCAGCAGTTGGGGGGGCCGCGTTGATACGCAGTATTTT.